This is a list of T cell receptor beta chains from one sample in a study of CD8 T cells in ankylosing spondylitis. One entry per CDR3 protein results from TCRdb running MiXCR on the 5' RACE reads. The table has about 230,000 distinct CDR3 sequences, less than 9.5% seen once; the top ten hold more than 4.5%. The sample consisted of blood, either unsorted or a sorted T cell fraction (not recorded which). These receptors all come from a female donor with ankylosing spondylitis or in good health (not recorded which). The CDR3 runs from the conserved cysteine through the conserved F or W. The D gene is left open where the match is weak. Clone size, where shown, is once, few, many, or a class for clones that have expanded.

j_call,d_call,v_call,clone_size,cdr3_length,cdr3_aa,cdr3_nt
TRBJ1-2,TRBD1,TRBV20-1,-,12,CSARKAGGGYTF,TGCAGTGCTAGAAAGGCAGGGGGGGGCTACACCTTC
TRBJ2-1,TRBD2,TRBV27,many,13,CASSFLAGGGTFF,TGTGCCAGCAGTTTCCTAGCGGGAGGGGGCACGTTCTTC
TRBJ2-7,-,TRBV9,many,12,CASSQLGGEQYF,TGTGCCAGCAGCCAGCTGGGCGGCGAGCAGTACTTC
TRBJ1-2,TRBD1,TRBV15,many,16,CATSVENRGRGYGYTF,TGTGCCACCAGCGTTGAGAACAGGGGGCGCGGCTATGGCTACACCTTC
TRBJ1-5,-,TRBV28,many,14,CASSLERSAQPQHF,TGTGCCAGCAGTTTAGAACGATCTGCCCAGCCCCAGCATTTT
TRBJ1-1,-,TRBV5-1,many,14,CASSPPGQNTEAFF,TGCGCCAGCAGCCCACCCGGGCAGAACACTGAAGCTTTCTTT
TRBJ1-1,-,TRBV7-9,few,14,CASSFRTDYTEAFF,TGTGCCAGCAGCTTCAGGACAGATTACACTGAAGCTTTCTTT
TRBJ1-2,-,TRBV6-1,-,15,CASRPNRAVFYGYTF,TGTGCCAGCAGGCCTAACCGGGCAGTCTTCTATGGCTACACCTTC
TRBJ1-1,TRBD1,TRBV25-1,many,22,CASRDTHGTGNVTLYWNTEAFF,TGTGCCAGCAGAGATACCCATGGGACAGGGAACGTGACTCTGTACTGGAACACTGAAGCTTTCTTT
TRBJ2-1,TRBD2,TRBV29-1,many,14,CSVGAGTINAEQFF,TGCAGCGTCGGGGCCGGGACTATCAATGCGGAGCAGTTCTTC
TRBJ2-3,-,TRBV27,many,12,CASGWATDTQYF,TGTGCCAGCGGCTGGGCTACAGATACGCAGTATTTT
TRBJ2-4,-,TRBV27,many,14,CASSLWDSENIQYF,TGTGCCAGCAGTTTATGGGACTCCGAAAACATTCAGTACTTC
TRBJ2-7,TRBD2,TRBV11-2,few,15,CASSSSGRLSYEQYF,TGTGCCAGCAGCTCTAGCGGGAGGCTTTCCTACGAGCAGTACTTC
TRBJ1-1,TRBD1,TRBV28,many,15,CASSFLGQGDTEAFF,TGTGCCAGCAGTTTTTTGGGACAGGGGGACACTGAAGCTTTCTTT
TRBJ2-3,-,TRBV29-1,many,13,CSVGSLFTDTQYF,TGCAGCGTGGGGAGTCTTTTCACAGATACGCAGTATTTT
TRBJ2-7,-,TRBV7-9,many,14,CASSLDVLKEEQYF,TGTGCCAGCAGCCTCGACGTACTTAAAGAGGAGCAGTACTTC
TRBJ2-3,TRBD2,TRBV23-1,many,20,CASSQSGSSGRGGGTDTQYF,TGCGCCAGCAGTCAATCGGGGTCTAGCGGGAGAGGTGGTGGCACAGATACGCAGTATTTT
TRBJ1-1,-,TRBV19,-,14,CASRFIGGRTEAFF,TGTGCCAGTAGATTTATCGGAGGGCGGACTGAAGCTTTCTTT
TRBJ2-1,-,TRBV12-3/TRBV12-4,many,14,CASSRRPSDNEQFF,TGTGCCAGCAGTCGAAGGCCTAGCGACAATGAGCAGTTCTTC
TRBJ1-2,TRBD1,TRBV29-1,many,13,CSVDPGTGVGYTF,TGCAGCGTTGACCCCGGGACAGGGGTGGGCTACACCTTC
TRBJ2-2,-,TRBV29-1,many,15,CSVAPGTLNTGELFF,TGCAGCGTAGCTCCCGGGACTTTAAACACCGGGGAGCTGTTTTTT
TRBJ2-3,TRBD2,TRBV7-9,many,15,CASSLEAGRTDTQYF,TGTGCCAGCAGCTTGGAAGCGGGGCGCACAGATACGCAGTATTTT
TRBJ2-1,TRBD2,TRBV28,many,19,CASSFRGTSGRFRYNEQFF,TGTGCCAGCAGTTTTAGGGGGACTAGCGGGAGATTTAGGTACAATGAGCAGTTCTTC
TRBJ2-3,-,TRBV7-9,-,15,CASSLGGPSTDTQYF,TGTGCCAGCAGCTTAGGGGGGCCTAGCACAGATACGCAGTATTTT
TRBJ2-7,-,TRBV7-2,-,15,CASSLAPAAAYEQYF,TGTGCCAGCAGCTTAGCGCCGGCCGCCGCCTACGAGCAGTACTTC